This T cell receptor beta chain stems from a study of T cell repertoires in cytomegalovirus infection. Across the whole study: It was the public TCR beta signatures that indicated both CMV infection and matching HLA type.

This clonotype was found a few times. What it binds is not known. Study results and limitations: Dominating the ex vivo response were TCR beta clonotypes that were CMV-specific and HLA-C-restricted.

V shed 3 bases and J shed 4 bases, with 4 bases lying between them. The CDR3 sequence is 11 residues long. Germline V gene sequence: CDR1 MNHNS, CDR2 SASEGT. From the reads, TCRdb called clonotypes with MiXCR, one entry per CDR3 protein. The sample lists 35,000 to 55,000 distinct CDR3 sequences, approximately 22% occurring once. The chain employs TRBV6-1 and TRBJ2-7; D gene uncertain. The source is a human donor in good health (CMV status not recorded). Some clones in this sample may be carry-over from other donors' samples. Sample: PBMCs, sequenced either directly or after in vitro stimulation (not recorded which). The CDR3, as DNA: TGTGCCAGCAGTGACGGGTACGAGCAGTACTTC. Translated: CASSDGYEQYF.